This TCR beta chain is drawn from a study of blood T cell repertoires in COVID-19. The germline CDR1 and CDR2 sequences are LGHDT and YNNKEL (reference sequence). J gave up 2 bases and V 5 bases, and 16 bases lay outside the gene matches. The CDR3 runs 18 residues. Cohort assignment relied on participant-reported clinical history. Here immunoSEQ multiplex PCR was the method, and the copy in TCRdb shows in-frame clones only, minus some. The sample has over 250,000 clones, around 92% seen once. The clonotype was recovered from a woman aged 55-75 years who had recovered from COVID-19. The chain has TRBV3-1 (or the pseudogene TRBV3-2) and TRBJ1-2; TRBD1 matches at 8 bases. Sequencing was carried out using PBMCs or T cells enriched from blood (not recorded which). CDR3 nucleotide sequence: TGTGCCAGCAGCGGGTTTCTGACAGGGGCCCCTTTCAACTATGGCTACACCTTC. Translation: CASSGFLTGAPFNYGYTF.